The rows below give T cell receptor beta chains drawn from one sample of a study of prognosis after radiotherapy for stage I lung cancer. TCRdb independently ran MiXCR on the multiplex PCR reads; one entry per CDR3 protein. The sample consists of some 14,000 distinct CDR3 sequences, roughly 29% of them appearing once. Sequencing used PBMCs, obtained before or after stereotactic body radiation therapy (not recorded which). These receptor sequences come from a donor at least 50 years old with non-small cell lung cancer. Both conserved end residues are part of each CDR3. The D gene is left open where the match is weak. Clone size is not always given. Where it is, it says once, few, many or a class for expanded clones.

D gene: TRBD1
V gene: TRBV18
J gene: TRBJ2-2
clone size: .
CDR3 protein: CASSLRTGNTGEPFF
CDR3 DNA: TGTGCCAGCTCATTAAGGACAGGGAACACCGGGGAGCCGTTTTTC

D gene: .
V gene: TRBV6-1
J gene: TRBJ2-6
clone size: .
CDR3 protein: CASSESFSGDNVLTF
CDR3 DNA: TGTGCCAGCAGCGAGTCTTTCTCTGGGGACAACGTCCTGACTTTC

D gene: .
V gene: TRBV13
J gene: TRBJ1-2
clone size: many
CDR3 protein: CASSGSSLSEINYGYTF
CDR3 DNA: TGTGCCAGCAGTGGCTCCTCCCTCTCAGAAATTAACTATGGCTACACCTTC

D gene: .
V gene: TRBV10-3
J gene: TRBJ2-4
clone size: many
CDR3 protein: CAIRDSTGVNIQYF
CDR3 DNA: TGTGCCATCAGAGACTCGACAGGCGTGAACATTCAGTACTTC

D gene: TRBD2
V gene: TRBV29-1
J gene: TRBJ2-7
clone size: .
CDR3 protein: CIVVPVLAGEDEQYF
CDR3 DNA: TGCATCGTAGTCCCGGTACTAGCGGGAGAAGACGAGCAGTACTTC

D gene: .
V gene: TRBV12-3/TRBV12-4
J gene: TRBJ1-5
clone size: many
CDR3 protein: CASSFSRQINQPQHF
CDR3 DNA: TGTGCCAGCAGTTTTTCCAGACAAATTAATCAGCCCCAGCATTTT

D gene: TRBD2
V gene: TRBV12-5
J gene: TRBJ2-1
clone size: medium-sized
CDR3 protein: CASGLRGSLEQFF
CDR3 DNA: TGTGCTAGTGGTTTGCGCGGGAGTCTTGAGCAGTTCTTC

D gene: TRBD2
V gene: TRBV3-1
J gene: TRBJ2-3
clone size: many
CDR3 protein: CASSLTSATQYF
CDR3 DNA: TGTGCCAGCAGCCTTACTAGCGCCACGCAGTATTTT

D gene: TRBD1
V gene: TRBV30
J gene: TRBJ2-5
clone size: many
CDR3 protein: CAARRDRLKETQYF
CDR3 DNA: TGTGCCGCTAGGAGGGACAGGCTTAAAGAGACCCAGTACTTC

D gene: .
V gene: TRBV6-2/TRBV6-3
J gene: TRBJ1-3
clone size: medium-sized
CDR3 protein: CASSYQYGNTIYF
CDR3 DNA: TGTGCCAGCAGTTACCAGTACGGAAACACCATATATTTT

D gene: .
V gene: TRBV5-1
J gene: TRBJ2-2
clone size: many
CDR3 protein: CASNPTGNTGELFF
CDR3 DNA: TGCGCCAGCAACCCAACAGGGAACACCGGGGAGCTGTTTTTT

D gene: TRBD2
V gene: TRBV28
J gene: TRBJ2-1
clone size: many
CDR3 protein: CASSPPFSGSPHNEQFF
CDR3 DNA: TGTGCCAGCAGTCCCCCGTTTAGCGGGAGCCCCCACAATGAGCAGTTCTTC

D gene: TRBD1
V gene: TRBV7-9
J gene: TRBJ1-1
clone size: many
CDR3 protein: CASSLTGGRNTEAFF
CDR3 DNA: TGTGCCAGCAGCTTAACAGGGGGGCGCAACACTGAAGCTTTCTTT

D gene: .
V gene: TRBV6-5
J gene: TRBJ1-5
clone size: .
CDR3 protein: CASRVADPRAGFQPKHF
CDR3 DNA: TGTGCCAGCAGAGTAGCCGACCCGAGGGCAGGGTTCCAGCCCAAGCACTTT

D gene: TRBD1
V gene: TRBV15
J gene: TRBJ2-5
clone size: many
CDR3 protein: CATSRGGQGETQYF
CDR3 DNA: TGTGCCACCAGCAGAGGGGGACAGGGTGAGACCCAGTACTTC

D gene: .
V gene: TRBV6-1
J gene: TRBJ1-2
clone size: few
CDR3 protein: CASTTRPNYGYTF
CDR3 DNA: TGTGCCAGCACTACCCGGCCTAACTATGGCTACACCTTC

D gene: .
V gene: TRBV7-9
J gene: TRBJ2-7
clone size: many
CDR3 protein: CASSLAGSGPYEQYF
CDR3 DNA: TGTGCCAGCAGCTTAGCGGGGAGCGGACCCTACGAGCAGTACTTC

D gene: TRBD2
V gene: TRBV6-1
J gene: TRBJ2-7
clone size: many
CDR3 protein: CASRTSGGSSYEQYF
CDR3 DNA: TGTGCCAGCAGGACTAGCGGGGGAAGCTCCTACGAGCAGTACTTC

D gene: .
V gene: TRBV20-1
J gene: TRBJ2-7
clone size: many
CDR3 protein: CSARRQVVEQYF
CDR3 DNA: TGCAGTGCTAGAAGGCAGGTGGTCGAGCAGTACTTC

D gene: TRBD2
V gene: TRBV6-1
J gene: TRBJ2-7
clone size: .
CDR3 protein: CASSGLAGGEQYF
CDR3 DNA: TGTGCCAGCAGTGGACTAGCGGGGGGCGAGCAGTACTTC